This is a list of T cell receptor beta chains from one sample in a study of radiation and T cells in renal cell carcinoma. Sequenced by immunoSEQ multiplex PCR; TCRdb stores in-frame clones only, minus some. The table records some 72,000 clones, 82% of them present only once. The material was blood, obtained from a patient whose treatment included radiotherapy and nephrectomy. The source of these receptors is a man aged 55 to 70 with renal cell carcinoma. The CDR3 runs from the conserved cysteine through the conserved F or W. A D gene is named only where the DNA matches it firmly. A row's size may be missing; if present it is once, few, many or a size class.

j_gene	v_gene	abundance	d_gene	CDR3aa	CDR3nt
TRBJ1-2	TRBV7-9	NA	NA	CASSLLTAKSTGVYGYTF	TGTGCCAGCAGCTTACTTACCGCCAAGTCAACGGGGGTATATGGCTACACCTTC
TRBJ2-3	TRBV15	NA	NA	CATSSGVLPTQYF	TGTGCCACCAGCAGTGGGGTTCTTCCTACGCAGTATTTT
TRBJ2-3	TRBV7-2	NA	NA	CASSLGDNTDTQYF	TGTGCCAGCAGCTTAGGGGACAACACAGATACGCAGTATTTT
TRBJ1-2	TRBV6-1	NA	NA	CASSELEVNPGYGYTF	TGTGCCAGCAGTGAACTCGAGGTGAACCCGGGCTATGGCTACACCTTC
TRBJ2-3	TRBV4-1	NA	TRBD2	CASSSGTSGRRGGDTQYF	TGCGCCAGCAGTTCCGGGACTAGCGGGAGGAGGGGGGGCGATACGCAGTATTTT
TRBJ2-7	TRBV27	NA	NA	CASSLVGYYEQYF	TGTGCCAGCAGTTTGGTGGGGTACTACGAGCAGTACTTC
TRBJ2-7	TRBV5-1	NA	NA	CASSLASVTYDEQYF	TGCGCCAGCAGCTTGGCCTCAGTGACCTACGACGAGCAGTACTTC
TRBJ2-2	TRBV5-1	few	TRBD1	CASSLRTGNGELFF	TGCGCCAGCAGCCTTCGGACAGGGAACGGGGAGCTGTTTTTT
TRBJ2-7	TRBV7-9	NA	NA	CASSPRGGSYEQYF	TGTGCCAGCAGCCCCAGGGGGGGCTCCTACGAGCAGTACTTC
TRBJ2-5	TRBV15	NA	TRBD2	CATEAGVRETQYF	TGTGCCACCGAAGCGGGGGTTAGGGAGACCCAGTACTTC
TRBJ2-3	TRBV13	NA	TRBD2	CASSLTTSGRIDTQYF	TGTGCCAGCAGCTTAACGACTAGCGGGAGGATAGATACGCAGTATTTT
TRBJ2-2	TRBV29-1	NA	TRBD2	CSVDTGGTMNTGELFF	TGCAGCGTTGACACGGGGGGGACTATGAACACCGGGGAGCTGTTTTTT
TRBJ2-5	TRBV2	NA	TRBD2	CASSEESGIGGETQYF	TGTGCCAGCAGTGAAGAAAGCGGGATCGGGGGAGAGACCCAGTACTTC
TRBJ2-3	TRBV2	once	TRBD2	CAGLAGGTDTQYF	TGTGCCGGCCTAGCGGGAGGCACAGATACGCAGTATTTT